The 4 T cell receptor beta chains below were found in one sample sequenced in a study of read filtering for tumor transcriptome and immune sequencing. This library used roughly 0.4 ug RNA and molecular barcoded adaptors spanning alpha/delta and beta/gamma chains. MiXCR was run by TCRdb on the reads, yielding one entry per CDR3 protein. The data show approximately 45,000 distinct CDR3 sequences, roughly a fifth seen once. The sequencing input was a population of CD138-negative cells sorted from bone marrow. These receptors came from a donor aged 40 or over with multiple myeloma.

This clonotype was seen repeatedly, ten times or more. The chain combines TRBV6-5 with TRBJ2-1; 8 bases are a match to TRBD2. J was trimmed by 1 base and V by 4 bases; bases with no gene match: 6. Looked up from germline, CDR1 is MNHEY and CDR2 is SVGAGI. This CDR3 is built from 16 residues. The CDR3 sequence: CASSSLAGRSYNEQFF. CDR3 DNA: TGTGCCAGCAGTTCATTAGCGGGAAGATCCTACAATGAGCAGTTCTTC.

In this sample, this clonotype turned up many times. The rearrangement joins TRBV20-1 to TRBJ2-3; no clear D. The CDR3 is 11 residues long. The V end lost 6 bases, the J end lost 2 bases, and 6 bases lay between the germline ends. Looked up from germline, CDR1 is DFQATT and CDR2 is SNEGSKA (reference sequence). CDR3 DNA sequence: TGCAGTGCCCTCAACACAGATACGCAGTATTTT. Translation: CSALNTDTQYF.

With regard to this clonotype: A single base separates this from a much larger clone, so it may be a read error. The chain employs TRBV6-5 and TRBJ1-5; the match to TRBD1 covers 7 bases. V trimming: 4 bases; J trimming: 3 bases; junction bases outside the gene matches: 3. Germline V gene sequence: CDR1 MNHEY, CDR2 SVGAGI. The CDR3 is made up of 14 amino acids. The CDR3 DNA is TGTGCCAGCAGTTCGACAGGGTTCAATCAGCCCCAGCATTTT. Its translation: CASSSTGFNQPQHF.

This clonotype was recorded at least ten times. The chain carries TRBV7-2 and TRBJ2-5, with 11 bases lining up with TRBD2. Trimming removed 1 base from V and 4 bases from J; junction bases left unmatched: 2. The CDR3 has 15 amino acids. Germline CDR1 is SGHTA and CDR2 is FQGNSA. Here the CDR3 reads CASSLVLAGGETQYF. The CDR3 DNA is TGTGCCAGCAGCTTAGTTCTAGCGGGAGGAGAGACCCAGTACTTC.